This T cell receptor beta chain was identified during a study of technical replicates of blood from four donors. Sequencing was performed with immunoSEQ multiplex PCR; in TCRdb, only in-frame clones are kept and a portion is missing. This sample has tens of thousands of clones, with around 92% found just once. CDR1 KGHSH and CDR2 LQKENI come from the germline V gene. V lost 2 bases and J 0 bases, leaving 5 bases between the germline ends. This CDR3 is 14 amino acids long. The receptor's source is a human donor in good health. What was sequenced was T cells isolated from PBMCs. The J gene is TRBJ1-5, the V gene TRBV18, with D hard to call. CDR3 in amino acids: CASSPVHSNQPQHF. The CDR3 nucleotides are TGTGCCAGCTCACCAGTACATAGCAATCAGCCCCAGCATTTT.